This TCR beta chain stems from a study of shared clonotypes between healthy human individuals. Across the whole study: Three plates were used per donor for CD4 naive, three for CD4 memory, two for CD8 naive and one for CD8 memory.

TCRdb's table, derived via immunoSEQ multiplex PCR, lists solely in-frame clones and lacks some. The table lists 1.5 million to 2.5 million clones, just under 95% of them singletons. V lost 2 bases and J lost 6, with 12 bases in between. In germline, CDR1 is MNHEY, CDR2 SVGAGI. The CDR3 loop spans 14 amino acids. Cells designated naive CD8 were CD45RO-negative and were positively selected for CCR7, with terminally differentiated effector memory CD45RA+ cells excluded. Every donor was a Caucasian adult from Nashville, Tennessee. The chain combines TRBV6-5 with TRBJ2-3; the D gene is possibly TRBD1 (6 bases). The receptor was isolated from a man aged 18 to 29 in good health. Sequencing was done on a sample of naive CD8+ T cells sorted from blood. CDR3 nucleotides: TGTGCCAGCAGTTACGCCAGTAGGGGGGATACGCAGTATTTT. Protein sequence: CASSYASRGDTQYF.